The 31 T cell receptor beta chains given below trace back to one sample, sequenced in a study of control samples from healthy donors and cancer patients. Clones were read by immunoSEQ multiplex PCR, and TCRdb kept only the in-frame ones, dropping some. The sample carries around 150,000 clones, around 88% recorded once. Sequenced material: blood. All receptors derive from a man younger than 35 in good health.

The CDR3 spells CASSLARTAISNQPQHF. CDR3 coding DNA: TGTGCCAGCAGCTTAGCCCGGACAGCGATTAGCAATCAGCCCCAGCATTTT. The chain couples TRBV7-8 to TRBJ1-5; D possibly corresponds to TRBD1 (6 bases). The length of the CDR3 is 17 residues. Germline V gene lookup returns CDR1 SGHVS and CDR2 FQNEAQ. V dropped 0 bases and J dropped 0 bases, with 12 bases sitting between them.

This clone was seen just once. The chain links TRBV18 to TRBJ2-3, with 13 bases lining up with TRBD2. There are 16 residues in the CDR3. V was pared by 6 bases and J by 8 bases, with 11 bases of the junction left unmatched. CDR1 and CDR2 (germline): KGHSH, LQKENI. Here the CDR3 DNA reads TGTGCCAGCTCGGAGACTAGCGGGGGGCCCAGCGGTACGCAGTATTTT. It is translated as CASSETSGGPSGTQYF.

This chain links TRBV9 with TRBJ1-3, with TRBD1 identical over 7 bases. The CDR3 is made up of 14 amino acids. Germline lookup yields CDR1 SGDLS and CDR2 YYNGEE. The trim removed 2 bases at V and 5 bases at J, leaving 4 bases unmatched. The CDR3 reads CASSVGQERNTIYF. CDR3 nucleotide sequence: TGTGCCAGCAGCGTCGGACAGGAGCGAAACACCATATATTTT.

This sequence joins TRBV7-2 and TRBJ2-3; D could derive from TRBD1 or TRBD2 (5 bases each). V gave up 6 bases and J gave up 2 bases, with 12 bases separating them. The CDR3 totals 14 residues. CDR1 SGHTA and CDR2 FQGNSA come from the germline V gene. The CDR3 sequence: CASRRGTITDTQYF. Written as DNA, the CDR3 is TGTGCCAGCAGGAGAGGGACCATCACAGATACGCAGTATTTT.

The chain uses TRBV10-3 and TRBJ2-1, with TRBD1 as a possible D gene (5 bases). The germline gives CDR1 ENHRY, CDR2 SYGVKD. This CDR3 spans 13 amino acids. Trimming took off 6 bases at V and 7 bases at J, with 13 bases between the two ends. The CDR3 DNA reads TGTGCCATCAGGTCGGACAATTGGAATGAGCAGTTCTTC. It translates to CAIRSDNWNEQFF.

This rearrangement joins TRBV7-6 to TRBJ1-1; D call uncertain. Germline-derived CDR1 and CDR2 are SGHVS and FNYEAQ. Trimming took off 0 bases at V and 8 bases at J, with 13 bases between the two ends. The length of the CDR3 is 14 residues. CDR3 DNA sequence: TGTGCCAGCAGCTTAGCCGACTGGGCGGAAGAAGCTTTCTTT. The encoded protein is CASSLADWAEEAFF.

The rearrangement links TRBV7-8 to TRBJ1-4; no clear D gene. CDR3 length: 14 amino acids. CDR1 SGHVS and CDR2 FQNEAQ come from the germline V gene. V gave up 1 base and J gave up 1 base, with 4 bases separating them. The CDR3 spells CASSLGGTNEKLFF. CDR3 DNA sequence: TGTGCCAGCAGCTTAGGAGGAACTAATGAAAAACTGTTTTTT.

The CDR3 nucleotides are TGTGCCAGCAGCCCCGGAGGAGGAGTGGACAACTATGGCTACACCTTC. Its translation is CASSPGGGVDNYGYTF. The rearrangement joins TRBV7-3 to TRBJ1-2; D gene unclear. Germline CDR1 and CDR2: SGHTA and FQGTGA. CDR3 length: 16 residues. The germline V and J ends were trimmed by 5 bases and 2 bases, with 18 bases remaining between them.

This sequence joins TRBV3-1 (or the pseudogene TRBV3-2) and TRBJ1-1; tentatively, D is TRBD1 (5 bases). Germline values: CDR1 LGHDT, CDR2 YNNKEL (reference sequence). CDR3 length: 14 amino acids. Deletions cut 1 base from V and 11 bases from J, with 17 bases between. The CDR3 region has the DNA TGTGCCAGCAGCCAAGTACAGGTCAAGACCGTCGCTTTCTTT. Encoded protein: CASSQVQVKTVAFF.

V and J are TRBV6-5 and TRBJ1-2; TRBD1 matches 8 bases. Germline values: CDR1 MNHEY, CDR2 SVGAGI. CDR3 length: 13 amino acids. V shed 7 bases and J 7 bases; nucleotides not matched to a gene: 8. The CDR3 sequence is CASTSAGGGGYTF. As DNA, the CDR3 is TGTGCCAGCACCTCAGCAGGGGGCGGTGGCTACACCTTC.

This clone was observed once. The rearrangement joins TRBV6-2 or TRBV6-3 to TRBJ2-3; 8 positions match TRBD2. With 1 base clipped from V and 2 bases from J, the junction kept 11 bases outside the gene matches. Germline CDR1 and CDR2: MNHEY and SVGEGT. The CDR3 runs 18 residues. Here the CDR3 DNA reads TGTGCCAGCAGTTACTACCCGCGGGAAGCGGGGGTCACAGATACGCAGTATTTT. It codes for CASSYYPREAGVTDTQYF.

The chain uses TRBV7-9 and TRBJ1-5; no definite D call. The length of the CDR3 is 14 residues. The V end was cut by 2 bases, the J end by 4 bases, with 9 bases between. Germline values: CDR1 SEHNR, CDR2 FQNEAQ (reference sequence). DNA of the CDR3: TGTGCCAGCAGCTTATCGTCAGCTAATCAGCCCCAGCATTTT. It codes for CASSLSSANQPQHF. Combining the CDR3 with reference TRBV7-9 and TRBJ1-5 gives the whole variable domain DTGVSQNPRHKITKRGQNVTFRCDPISEHNRLYWYRQTLGQGPEFLTYFQNEAQLEKSRLLSDRFSAERPKGSFSTLEIQRTEQGDSAMYLCASSLSSANQPQHFGDGTRLSIL.

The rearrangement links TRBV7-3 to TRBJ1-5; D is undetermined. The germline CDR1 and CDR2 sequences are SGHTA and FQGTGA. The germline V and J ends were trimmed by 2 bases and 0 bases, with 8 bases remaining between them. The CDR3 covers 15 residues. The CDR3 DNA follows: TGTGCCAGCAGCTTATTAGGATATAGCAATCAGCCCCAGCATTTT. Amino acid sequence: CASSLLGYSNQPQHF.

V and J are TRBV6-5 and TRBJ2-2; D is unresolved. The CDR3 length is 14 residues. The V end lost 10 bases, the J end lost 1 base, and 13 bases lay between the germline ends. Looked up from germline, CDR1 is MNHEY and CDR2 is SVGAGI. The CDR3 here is CAIASPGNTGELFF. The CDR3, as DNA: TGTGCCATCGCATCGCCCGGGAACACCGGGGAGCTGTTTTTT.

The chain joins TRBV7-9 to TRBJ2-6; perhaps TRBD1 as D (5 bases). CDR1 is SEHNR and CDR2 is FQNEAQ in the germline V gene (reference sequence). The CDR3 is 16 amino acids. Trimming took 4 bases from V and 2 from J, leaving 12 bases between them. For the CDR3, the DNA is TGTGCCAGCAGCTCAACGACAGCCCCTGGGGCCAACGTCCTGACTTTC. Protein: CASSSTTAPGANVLTF.

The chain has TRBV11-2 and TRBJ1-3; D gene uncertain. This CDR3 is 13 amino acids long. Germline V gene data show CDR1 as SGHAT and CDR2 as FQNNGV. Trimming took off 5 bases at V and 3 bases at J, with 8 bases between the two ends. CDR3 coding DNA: TGTGCCAGCAGCCTAATCGGTGGAAACACCATATATTTT. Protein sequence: CASSLIGGNTIYF. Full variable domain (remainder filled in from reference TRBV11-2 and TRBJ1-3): EAGVAQSPRYKIIEKRQSVAFWCNPISGHATLYWYQQILGQGPKLLIQFQNNGVVDDSQLPKDRFSAERLKGVDSTLKIQPAKLEDSAVYLCASSLIGGNTIYFGEGSWLTVV.

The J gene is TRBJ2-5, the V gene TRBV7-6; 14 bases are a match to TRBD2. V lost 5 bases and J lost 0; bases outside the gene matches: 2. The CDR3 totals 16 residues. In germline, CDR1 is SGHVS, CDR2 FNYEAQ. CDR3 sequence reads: CASSRTSGGYQETQYF. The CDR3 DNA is TGTGCCAGCAGCCGGACTAGCGGGGGGTACCAAGAGACCCAGTACTTC.

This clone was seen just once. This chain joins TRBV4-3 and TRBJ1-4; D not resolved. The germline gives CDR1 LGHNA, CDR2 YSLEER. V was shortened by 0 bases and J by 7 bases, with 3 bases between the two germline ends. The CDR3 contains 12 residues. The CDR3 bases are TGCGCCAGCAGCCAAGATTTTGAAAAACTGTTTTTT. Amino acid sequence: CASSQDFEKLFF.

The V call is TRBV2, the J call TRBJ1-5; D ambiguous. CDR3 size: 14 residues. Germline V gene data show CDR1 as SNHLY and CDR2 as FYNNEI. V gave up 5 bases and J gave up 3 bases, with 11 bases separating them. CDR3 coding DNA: TGTGCCAGCAGTAGACACGGTATCAATCAGCCCCAGCATTTT. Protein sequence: CASSRHGINQPQHF.

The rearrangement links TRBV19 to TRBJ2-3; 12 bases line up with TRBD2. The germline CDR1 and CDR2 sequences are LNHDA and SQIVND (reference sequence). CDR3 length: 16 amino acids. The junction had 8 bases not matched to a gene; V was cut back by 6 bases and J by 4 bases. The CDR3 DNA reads TGTGCCAGTAGCCACGCTAGCGGGGGGGCCGCAGATACGCAGTATTTT. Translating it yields CASSHASGGAADTQYF.

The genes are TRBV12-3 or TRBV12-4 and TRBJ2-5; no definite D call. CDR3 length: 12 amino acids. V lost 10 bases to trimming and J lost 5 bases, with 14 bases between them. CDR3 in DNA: TGTGCCACTGCAATGGCCGGGGAGACCCAGTACTTC. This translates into CATAMAGETQYF.

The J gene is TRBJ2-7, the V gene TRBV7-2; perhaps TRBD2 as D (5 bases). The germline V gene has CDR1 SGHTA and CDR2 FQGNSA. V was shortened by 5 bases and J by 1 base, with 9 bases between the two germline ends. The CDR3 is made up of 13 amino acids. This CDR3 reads CASSVGISYEQYF. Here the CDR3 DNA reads TGTGCCAGCAGCGTCGGGATTTCCTACGAGCAGTACTTC.

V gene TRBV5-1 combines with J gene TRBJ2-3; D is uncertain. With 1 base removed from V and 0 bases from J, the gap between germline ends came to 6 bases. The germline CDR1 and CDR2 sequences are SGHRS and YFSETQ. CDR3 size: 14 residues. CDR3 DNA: TGCGCCAGCAGCTTGTCGCGGAGCACAGATACGCAGTATTTT. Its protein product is CASSLSRSTDTQYF.

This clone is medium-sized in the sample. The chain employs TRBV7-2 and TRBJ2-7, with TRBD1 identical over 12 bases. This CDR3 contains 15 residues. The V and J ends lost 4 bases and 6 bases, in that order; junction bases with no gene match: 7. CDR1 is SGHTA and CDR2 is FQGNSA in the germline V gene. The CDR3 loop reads CASSYPGQGAGEQYF. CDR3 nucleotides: TGTGCCAGCAGCTACCCGGGACAGGGGGCGGGCGAGCAGTACTTC.

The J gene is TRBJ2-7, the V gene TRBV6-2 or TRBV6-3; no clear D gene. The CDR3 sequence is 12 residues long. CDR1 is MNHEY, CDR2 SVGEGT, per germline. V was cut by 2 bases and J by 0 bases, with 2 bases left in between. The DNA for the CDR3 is TGTGCCAGCAGTTACACCTCCTACGAGCAGTACTTC. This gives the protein CASSYTSYEQYF.

The CDR3 DNA reads as TGTGCCAGCCCAGAGGGGACAGGGGTCATTACCGGGGAGCTGTTTTTT. It encodes CASPEGTGVITGELFF. V and J are TRBV7-9 and TRBJ2-2; 10 bases are shared with TRBD1. The CDR3 loop spans 16 amino acids. Germline V lookup: CDR1 SEHNR, CDR2 FQNEAQ (reference sequence). The V gene end was trimmed by 8 bases and the J gene end by 5 bases; junction bases not matched to a gene: 11. The variable domain in full, with the rest retrieved from reference TRBV7-9 and TRBJ2-2, is DTGVSQNPRHKITKRGQNVTFRCDPISEHNRLYWYRQTLGQGPEFLTYFQNEAQLEKSRLLSDRFSAERPKGSFSTLEIQRTEQGDSAMYLCASPEGTGVITGELFFGEGSRLTVL.

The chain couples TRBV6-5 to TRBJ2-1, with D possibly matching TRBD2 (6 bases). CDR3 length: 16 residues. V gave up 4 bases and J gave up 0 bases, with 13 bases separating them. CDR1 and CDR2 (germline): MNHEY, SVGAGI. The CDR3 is CASSSARGYSYNEQFF. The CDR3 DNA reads TGTGCCAGCAGTTCTGCGCGGGGTTACTCCTACAATGAGCAGTTCTTC.

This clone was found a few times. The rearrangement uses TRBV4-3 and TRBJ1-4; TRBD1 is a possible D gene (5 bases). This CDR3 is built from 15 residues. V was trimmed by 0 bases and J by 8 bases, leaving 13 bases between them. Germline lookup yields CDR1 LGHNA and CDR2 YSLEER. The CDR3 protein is CASSQDRRGWEKLFF. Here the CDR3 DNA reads TGCGCCAGCAGCCAAGATAGGAGGGGTTGGGAAAAACTGTTTTTT.

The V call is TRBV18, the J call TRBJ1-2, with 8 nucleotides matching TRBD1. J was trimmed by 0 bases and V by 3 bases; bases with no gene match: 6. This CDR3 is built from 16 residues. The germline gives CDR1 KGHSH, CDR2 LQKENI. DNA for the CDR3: TGTGCCAGCTCACCGGATAGACAGGGGCCTAACTATGGCTACACCTTC. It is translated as CASSPDRQGPNYGYTF. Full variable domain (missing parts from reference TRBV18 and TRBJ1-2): NAGVMQNPRHLVRRRGQEARLRCSPMKGHSHVYWYRQLPEEGLKFMVYLQKENIIDESGMPKERFSAEFPKEGPSILRIQQVVRGDSAAYFCASSPDRQGPNYGYTFGSGTRLTVV.

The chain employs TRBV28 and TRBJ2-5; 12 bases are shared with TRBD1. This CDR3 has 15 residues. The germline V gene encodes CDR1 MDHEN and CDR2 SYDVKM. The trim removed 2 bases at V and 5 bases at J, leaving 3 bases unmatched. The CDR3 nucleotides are TGTGCCAGCAGTTTAGGGACAGGGGGCGCGGAGACCCAGTACTTC. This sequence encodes CASSLGTGGAETQYF.

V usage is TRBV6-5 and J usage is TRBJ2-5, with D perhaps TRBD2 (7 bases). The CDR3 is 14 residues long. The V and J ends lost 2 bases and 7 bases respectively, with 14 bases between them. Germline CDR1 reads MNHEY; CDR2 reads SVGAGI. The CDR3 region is CASSYGGGALTQYF. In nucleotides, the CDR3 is TGTGCCAGCAGTTACGGAGGGGGGGCTTTGACCCAGTACTTC.